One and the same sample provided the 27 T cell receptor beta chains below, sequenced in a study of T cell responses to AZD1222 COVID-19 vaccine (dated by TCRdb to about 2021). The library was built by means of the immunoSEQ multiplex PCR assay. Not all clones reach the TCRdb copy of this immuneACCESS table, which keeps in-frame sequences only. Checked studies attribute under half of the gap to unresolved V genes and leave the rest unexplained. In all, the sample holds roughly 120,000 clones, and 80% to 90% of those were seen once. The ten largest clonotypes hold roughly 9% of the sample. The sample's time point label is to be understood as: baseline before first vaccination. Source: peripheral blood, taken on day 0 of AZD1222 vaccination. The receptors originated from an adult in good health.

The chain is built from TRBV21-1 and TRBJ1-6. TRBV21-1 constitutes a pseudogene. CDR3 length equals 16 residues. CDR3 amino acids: CASSTGLGYYNSPLHF. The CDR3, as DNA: TGTGCCAGCAGCACCGGCCTGGGATACTATAATTCACCCCTCCACTTT.

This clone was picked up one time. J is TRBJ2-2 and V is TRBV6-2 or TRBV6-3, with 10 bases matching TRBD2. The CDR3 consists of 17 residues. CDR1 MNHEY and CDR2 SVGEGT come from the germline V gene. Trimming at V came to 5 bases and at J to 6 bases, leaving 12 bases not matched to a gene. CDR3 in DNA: TGTGCCAGCAGTACCCGTCTAGCGGGAGAACGCCCCGGGGAGCTGTTTTTT. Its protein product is CASSTRLAGERPGELFF.

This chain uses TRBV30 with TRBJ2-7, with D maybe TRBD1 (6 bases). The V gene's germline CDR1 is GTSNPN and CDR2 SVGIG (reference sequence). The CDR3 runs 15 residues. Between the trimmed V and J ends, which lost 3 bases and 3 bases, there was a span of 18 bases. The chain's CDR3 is CAWRALTGFGYEQYF. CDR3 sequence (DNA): TGTGCCTGGAGGGCGTTGACAGGTTTCGGCTACGAGCAGTACTTC. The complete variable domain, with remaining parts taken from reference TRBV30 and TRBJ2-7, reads SQTIHQWPATLVQPVGSPLSLECTVEGTSNPNLYWYRQAAGRGLQLLFYSVGIGQISSEVPQNLSASRPQDRQFILSSKKLLLSDSGFYLCAWRALTGFGYEQYFGPGTRLTVT.

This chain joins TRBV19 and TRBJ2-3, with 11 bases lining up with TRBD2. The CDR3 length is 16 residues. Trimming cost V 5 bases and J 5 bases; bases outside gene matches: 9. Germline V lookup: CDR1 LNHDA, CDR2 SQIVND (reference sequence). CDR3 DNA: TGTGCCAGTAGTTCGCTAGCGGGGGGCACCAGAGATACGCAGTATTTT. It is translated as CASSSLAGGTRDTQYF. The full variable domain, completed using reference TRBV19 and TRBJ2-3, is DGGITQSPKYLFRKEGQNVTLSCEQNLNHDAMYWYRQDPGQGLRLIYYSQIVNDFQKGDIAEGYSVSREKKESFPLTVTSAQKNPTAFYLCASSSLAGGTRDTQYFGPGTRLTVL.

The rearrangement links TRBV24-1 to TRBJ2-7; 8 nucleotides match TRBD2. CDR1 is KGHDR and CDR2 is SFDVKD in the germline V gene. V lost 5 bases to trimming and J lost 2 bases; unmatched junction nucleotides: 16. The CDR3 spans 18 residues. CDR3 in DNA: TGTGCCACCAGTGCCCTCGGACTAGCAACGTCACGACCCTACGAGCAGTACTTC. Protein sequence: CATSALGLATSRPYEQYF.

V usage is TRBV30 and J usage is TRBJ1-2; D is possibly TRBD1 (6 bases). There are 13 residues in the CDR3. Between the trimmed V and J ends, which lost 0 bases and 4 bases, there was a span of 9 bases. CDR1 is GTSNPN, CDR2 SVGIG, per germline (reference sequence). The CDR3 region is CAWSVRGVYGYTF. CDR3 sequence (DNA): TGTGCCTGGAGTGTAAGGGGGGTCTATGGCTACACCTTC.

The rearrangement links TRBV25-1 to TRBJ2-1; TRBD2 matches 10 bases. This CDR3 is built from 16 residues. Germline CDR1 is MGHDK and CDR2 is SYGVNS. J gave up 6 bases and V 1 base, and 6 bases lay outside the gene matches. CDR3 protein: CASSEFGTSVGNEQFF. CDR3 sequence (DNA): TGTGCCAGCAGTGAATTTGGGACTAGCGTAGGCAATGAGCAGTTCTTC.

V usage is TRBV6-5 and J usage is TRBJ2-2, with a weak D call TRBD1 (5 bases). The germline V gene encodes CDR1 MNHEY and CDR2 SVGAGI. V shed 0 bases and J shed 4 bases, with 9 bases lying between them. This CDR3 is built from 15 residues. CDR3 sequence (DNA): TGTGCCAGCAGTTACTCGGGGCCGAGCACCGGGGAGCTGTTTTTT. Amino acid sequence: CASSYSGPSTGELFF.

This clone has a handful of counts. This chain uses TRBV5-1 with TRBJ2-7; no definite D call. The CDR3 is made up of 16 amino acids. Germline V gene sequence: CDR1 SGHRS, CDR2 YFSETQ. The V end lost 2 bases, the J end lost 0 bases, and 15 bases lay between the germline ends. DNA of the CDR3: TGCGCCAGCAGCTTTATAGGGTATAAGACCTCCTACGAGCAGTACTTC. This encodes CASSFIGYKTSYEQYF.

The CDR3 DNA is TGTGCCAGCAGCGTAGTCGGTACGGCTTCCGAGCAGTACTTC. Translation: CASSVVGTASEQYF. The rearrangement uses TRBV9 and TRBJ2-7; no definite D call. Per germline, CDR1 SGDLS and CDR2 YYNGEE. V was cut by 0 bases and J by 6 bases, with 13 bases left in between. This CDR3 has 14 residues.

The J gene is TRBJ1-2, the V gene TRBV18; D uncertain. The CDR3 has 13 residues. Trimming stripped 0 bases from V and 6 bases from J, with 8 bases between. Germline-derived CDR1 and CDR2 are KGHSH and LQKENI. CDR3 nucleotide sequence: TGTGCCAGCTCACCACCGCACGGGAATGGCTACACCTTC. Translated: CASSPPHGNGYTF.

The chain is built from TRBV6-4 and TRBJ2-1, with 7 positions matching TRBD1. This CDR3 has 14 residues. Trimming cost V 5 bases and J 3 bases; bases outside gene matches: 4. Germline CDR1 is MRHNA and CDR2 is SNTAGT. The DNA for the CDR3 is TGTGCCAGCAGTCGCGCAGGGGGCTACAATGAGCAGTTCTTC. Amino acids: CASSRAGGYNEQFF.

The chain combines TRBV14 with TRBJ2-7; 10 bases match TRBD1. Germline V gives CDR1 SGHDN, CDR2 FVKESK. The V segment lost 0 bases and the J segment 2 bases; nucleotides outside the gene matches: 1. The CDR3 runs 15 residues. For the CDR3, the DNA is TGTGCCAGCAGCCAAGAAGGGACAGGGGCCTACGAGCAGTACTTC. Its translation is CASSQEGTGAYEQYF.

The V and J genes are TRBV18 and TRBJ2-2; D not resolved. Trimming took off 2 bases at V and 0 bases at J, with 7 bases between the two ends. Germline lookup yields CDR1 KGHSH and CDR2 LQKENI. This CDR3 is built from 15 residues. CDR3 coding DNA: TGTGCCAGCTCACCAACGACGGCGAACACCGGGGAGCTGTTTTTT. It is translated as CASSPTTANTGELFF. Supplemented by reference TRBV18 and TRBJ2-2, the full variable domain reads NAGVMQNPRHLVRRRGQEARLRCSPMKGHSHVYWYRQLPEEGLKFMVYLQKENIIDESGMPKERFSAEFPKEGPSILRIQQVVRGDSAAYFCASSPTTANTGELFFGEGSRLTVL.

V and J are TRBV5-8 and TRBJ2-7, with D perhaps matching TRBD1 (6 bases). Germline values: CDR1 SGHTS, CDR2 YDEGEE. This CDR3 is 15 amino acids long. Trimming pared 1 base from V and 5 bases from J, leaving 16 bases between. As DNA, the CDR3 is TGTGCCAGCAGCTTGTCGGGACAAGTATGGGACGAGCAGTACTTC. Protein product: CASSLSGQVWDEQYF.

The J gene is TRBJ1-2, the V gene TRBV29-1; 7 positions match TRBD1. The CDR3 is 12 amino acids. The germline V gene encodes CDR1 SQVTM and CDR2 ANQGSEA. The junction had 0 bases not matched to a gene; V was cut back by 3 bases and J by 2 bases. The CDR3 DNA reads TGCAGCGTTGAGGGACAGAACTATGGCTACACCTTC. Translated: CSVEGQNYGYTF.

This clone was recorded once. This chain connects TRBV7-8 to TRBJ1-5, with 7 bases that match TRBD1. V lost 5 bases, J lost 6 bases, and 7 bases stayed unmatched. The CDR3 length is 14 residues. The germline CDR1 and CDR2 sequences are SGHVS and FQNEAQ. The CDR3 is CASSPETGTQPQHF. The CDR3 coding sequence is TGTGCCAGCAGCCCGGAGACAGGGACTCAGCCCCAGCATTTT.

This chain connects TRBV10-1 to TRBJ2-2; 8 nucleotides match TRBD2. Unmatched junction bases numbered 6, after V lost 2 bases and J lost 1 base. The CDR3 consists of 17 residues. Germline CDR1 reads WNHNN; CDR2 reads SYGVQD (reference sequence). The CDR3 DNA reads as TGCGCCAGCAGTGAGACACTAGCGGCCTTGAACACCGGGGAGCTGTTTTTT. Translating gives CASSETLAALNTGELFF.

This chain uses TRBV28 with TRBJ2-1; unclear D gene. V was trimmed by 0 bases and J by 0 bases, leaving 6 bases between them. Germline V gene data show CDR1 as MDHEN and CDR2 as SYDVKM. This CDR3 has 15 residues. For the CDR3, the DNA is TGTGCCAGCAGTTTATGGGGAAACTCCTACAATGAGCAGTTCTTC. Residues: CASSLWGNSYNEQFF.

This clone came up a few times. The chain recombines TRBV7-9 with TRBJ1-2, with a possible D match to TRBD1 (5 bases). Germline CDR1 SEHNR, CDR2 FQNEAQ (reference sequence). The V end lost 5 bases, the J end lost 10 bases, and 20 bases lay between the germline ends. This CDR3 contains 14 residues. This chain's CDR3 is CASSHTVGEEDYTF. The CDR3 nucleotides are TGTGCCAGCAGCCATACCGTGGGGGAAGAGGACTACACCTTC.

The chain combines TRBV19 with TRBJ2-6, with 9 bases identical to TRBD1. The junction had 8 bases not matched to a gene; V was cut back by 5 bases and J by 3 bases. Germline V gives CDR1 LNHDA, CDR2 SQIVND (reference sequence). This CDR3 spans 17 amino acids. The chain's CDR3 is CASSFQQGANGANVLTF. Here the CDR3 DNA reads TGTGCCAGTAGTTTTCAACAGGGGGCAAATGGGGCCAACGTCCTGACTTTC.

The CDR3 DNA reads TGTGCCAGCAGCTTTGATGTTGCCACGGAAGCTTTCTTT. Amino acid sequence: CASSFDVATEAFF. V gene TRBV5-6 combines with J gene TRBJ1-1; unclear D gene. With 2 bases removed from V and 8 bases from J, the gap between germline ends came to 13 bases. The CDR3 is 13 amino acids. From germline, CDR1 is SGHDT and CDR2 YYEEEE.

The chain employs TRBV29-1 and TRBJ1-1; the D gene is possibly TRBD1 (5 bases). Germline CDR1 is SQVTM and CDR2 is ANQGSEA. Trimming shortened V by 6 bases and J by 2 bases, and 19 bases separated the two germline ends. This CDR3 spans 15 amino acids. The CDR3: CSVRRDGTINTEAFF. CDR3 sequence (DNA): TGCAGCGTGAGGCGGGACGGTACAATCAACACTGAAGCTTTCTTT.

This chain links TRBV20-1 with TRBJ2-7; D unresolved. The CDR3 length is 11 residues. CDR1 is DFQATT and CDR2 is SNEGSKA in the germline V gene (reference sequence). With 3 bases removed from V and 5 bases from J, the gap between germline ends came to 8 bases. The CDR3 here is CSASRRNEQYF. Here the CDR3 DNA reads TGCAGTGCTAGTCGCAGGAACGAGCAGTACTTC.

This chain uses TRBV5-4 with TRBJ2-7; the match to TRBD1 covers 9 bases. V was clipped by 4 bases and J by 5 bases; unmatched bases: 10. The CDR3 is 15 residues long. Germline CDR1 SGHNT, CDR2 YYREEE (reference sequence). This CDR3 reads CASSRGDGQGNEQYF. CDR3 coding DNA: TGTGCCAGCAGCCGGGGAGACGGACAGGGGAACGAGCAGTACTTC.

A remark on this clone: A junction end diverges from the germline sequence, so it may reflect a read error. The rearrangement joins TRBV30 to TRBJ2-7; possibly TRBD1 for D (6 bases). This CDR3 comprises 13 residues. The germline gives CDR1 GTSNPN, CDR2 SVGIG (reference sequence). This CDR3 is CAWSRAVGTSWNF. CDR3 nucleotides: TGTGCCTGGAGTCGAGCCGTCGGGACAAGCTGGAACTTC.

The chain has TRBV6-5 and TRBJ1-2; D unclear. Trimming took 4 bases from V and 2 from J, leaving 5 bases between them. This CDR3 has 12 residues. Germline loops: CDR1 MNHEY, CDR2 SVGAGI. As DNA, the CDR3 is TGTGCCAGCAGTTTTCTGAACTATGGCTACACCTTC. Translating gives CASSFLNYGYTF.